Many counts were recorded for the clone carrying this T cell receptor (beta chain). Its antigen is as yet unknown. With a duration under 2 months, the hyperthyroidism was newly diagnosed in patients aged 18 to 65. Investigators excluded patients with uncontrolled infection, other autoimmune disease, pregnancy or lactation. The sample comes from a study of T cells in Graves' hyperthyroidism and ophthalmopathy. The study's findings and limits: Model predictions of ophthalmopathy came a median roughly 6.7 months before onset.

Authors of the study amplified TCR beta CDR3 regions from RNA transcripts. The TCR CDR3 first-round RT-PCR relied on the HTBI primer set. TCRdb called the multiplex PCR reads again in MiXCR, with one record for every CDR3 protein. The sample lists about 400,000 distinct CDR3 sequences, approximately 14% occurring once. This CDR3 has 15 amino acids. The junction had 9 bases not matched to a gene; V was cut back by 7 bases and J by 1 base. Per the germline V gene, CDR1 is SGHRS and CDR2 is YFSETQ. The gene calls are TRBV5-1 and TRBJ2-7, with 9 bases identical to TRBD1. This sequence originates from a woman younger than 30 with Graves' hyperthyroidism. The sequencing sample was made of blood. CDR3 residues: CASEAGTGSSYEQYF. CDR3 sequence (DNA): TGCGCCAGCGAAGCCGGGACAGGGTCGTCCTACGAGCAGTACTTC.